Below are 11 T cell receptor beta chains sequenced from a single sample in a study of lymphopenia after photon versus proton radiotherapy. The protocol was immunoSEQ multiplex PCR, while the TCRdb copy is restricted to in-frame clones and leaves out a portion. This sample has around 50,000 clones, with approximately 84% found just once. Source: peripheral blood, taken from a patient treated with proton-based radiotherapy. All receptors derive from a man aged 55-75 years with pancreatic cancer.

This chain uses TRBV29-1 with TRBJ2-1; no definite D call. This CDR3 contains 15 residues. V shed 6 bases and J shed 4 bases, with 19 bases lying between them. Germline V lookup: CDR1 SQVTM, CDR2 ANQGSEA. The CDR3 spells CSVQQTRPVYNEQFF. Written as DNA, the CDR3 is TGCAGCGTCCAACAGACTCGCCCTGTATACAATGAGCAGTTCTTC.

The V gene is TRBV7-6, the J gene TRBJ1-3, with D perhaps TRBD1 (6 bases). V dropped 2 bases and J dropped 0 bases, with 8 bases sitting between them. CDR1 is SGHVS and CDR2 is FNYEAQ in the germline V gene. This CDR3 is 15 amino acids long. The CDR3 loop reads CASSLRGGSGNTIYF. CDR3 bases: TGTGCCAGCAGCTTACGAGGGGGCTCTGGAAACACCATATATTTT.

CDR3 DNA: TGTGCCAGCAGCCCAGGGGGCGCTGAAGCTTTCTTT. This sequence encodes CASSPGGAEAFF. This chain connects TRBV7-8 to TRBJ1-1; the match to TRBD1 covers 8 bases. The CDR3 loop spans 12 amino acids. Trimming took 5 bases from V and 6 from J; bases not matched to a gene: 2. Germline-derived CDR1 and CDR2 are SGHVS and FQNEAQ.

The V gene is TRBV7-8, the J gene TRBJ2-1; 8 bases map to TRBD1. This CDR3 comprises 15 residues. Germline CDR1 reads SGHVS; CDR2 reads FQNEAQ. Trimming removed 5 bases from V and 2 bases from J; junction bases left unmatched: 5. The CDR3 bases are TGTGCCAGCAGCATGACAGGGGTCCCCTACAATGAGCAGTTCTTC. This gives the protein CASSMTGVPYNEQFF.

This clone showed up just once. Germline is not matched at one junction end, which may reflect a read error. The sample holds other DNA sequences that translate to the same CDR3. This sequence joins TRBV11-2 and TRBJ2-7; 9 bases are a match to TRBD1. Germline lookup yields CDR1 SGHAT and CDR2 FQNNGV. The CDR3 length is 16 residues. In nucleotides, the CDR3 is TGTGCCAGTAGCTACCACAGGGGGCGCAGGGGCTACGAGCAGTACTTC. This codes for CASSYHRGRRGYEQYF. Based on the CDR3 plus reference TRBV11-2 and TRBJ2-7, the full variable domain is EAGVAQSPRYKIIEKRQSVAFWCNPISGHATLYWYQQILGQGPKLLIQFQNNGVVDDSQLPKDRFSAERLKGVDSTLKIQPAKLEDSAVYLCASSYHRGRRGYEQYFGPGTRLTVT.

The chain recombines TRBV28 with TRBJ2-7, with 8 bases lining up with TRBD1. Trimming took 7 bases from V and 1 from J; bases not matched to a gene: 6. The CDR3 runs to 14 residues. The V gene's germline CDR1 is MDHEN and CDR2 SYDVKM. The chain's CDR3 is CASTTGGWSYEQYF. The CDR3 DNA reads as TGTGCCAGCACCACAGGGGGATGGTCCTACGAGCAGTACTTC.

The chain has TRBV28 and TRBJ2-7; D possibly corresponds to TRBD2 (6 bases). Germline values: CDR1 MDHEN, CDR2 SYDVKM. The V end was cut by 1 base, the J end by 5 bases, with 24 bases between. The CDR3 length is 18 residues. The CDR3 region has the DNA TGTGCCAGCAGTTTATCGTCGGGGGAGTGGGGATCGGACCACGAGCAGTACTTC. Translation gives CASSLSSGEWGSDHEQYF.

V and J are TRBV18 and TRBJ1-1; D gene unclear. The V end lost 3 bases, the J end lost 1 base, and 9 bases lay between the germline ends. The CDR3 runs 14 residues. CDR1 and CDR2 (germline): KGHSH, LQKENI. The CDR3 DNA sequence: TGTGCCAGCTCACCCTCGCAGAGGAACACTGAAGCTTTCTTT. Protein: CASSPSQRNTEAFF.

The gene calls are TRBV11-3 and TRBJ2-1; D is undetermined. The V gene lost 5 bases and the J gene lost 10 bases, with 18 bases spanning the gap. This CDR3 spans 14 amino acids. The V gene's germline CDR1 is SGHNT and CDR2 YENEEA. The CDR3 loop reads CASSIGRLMGEQFF. The CDR3 bases are TGTGCCAGCAGCATCGGACGTCTGATGGGCGAGCAGTTCTTC.

V and J are TRBV4-1 and TRBJ2-7; D is ambiguous. From germline, CDR1 is MGHRA and CDR2 YSYEKL. V lost 3 bases, J lost 4 bases, and 16 bases lay in between. The CDR3 contains 15 residues. The DNA for the CDR3 is TGCGCCAGCAGCCATTCCGCGGAAGCCCCTTACGAGCAGTACTTC. Protein sequence: CASSHSAEAPYEQYF.

This chain connects TRBV11-2 to TRBJ2-1; TRBD1 agrees at 12 bases. CDR3 size: 15 residues. Germline V gene sequence: CDR1 SGHAT, CDR2 FQNNGV. J gave up 4 bases and V 8 bases, and 6 bases lay outside the gene matches. The CDR3 loop is CASVEGQGAYNEQFF. CDR3 in DNA: TGTGCCAGCGTGGAGGGACAGGGGGCATACAATGAGCAGTTCTTC.